One and the same sample provided the 27 T cell receptor beta chains below, sequenced in a study of cytomegalovirus exposure and HLA in healthy donors. PCR involved 60 Vbeta and 13 Jbeta primers. The protocol was immunoSEQ multiplex PCR, while the TCRdb copy is restricted to in-frame clones and leaves out a portion. This table has some 70,000 clones, approximately 80% appearing once. Sequencing was done on a sample of PBMCs. The receptors derive from a human donor in good health.

The chain has TRBV7-2 and TRBJ1-2; no firm D call. CDR3 length equals 13 residues. The ends were cut back, 5 bases at V and 2 bases at J, with 9 bases in the middle. From germline, CDR1 is SGHTA and CDR2 FQGNSA. This CDR3 reads CASSRQENYGYTF. In DNA, the CDR3 is TGTGCCAGCAGCAGGCAGGAAAACTATGGCTACACCTTC.

This clone occurred a few times. V gene TRBV7-9 combines with J gene TRBJ2-5; 11 nucleotides match TRBD1. Per the germline V gene, CDR1 is SEHNR and CDR2 is FQNEAQ (reference sequence). V shed 6 bases, J shed 5 bases, and the junction held 8 bases outside the gene matches. The CDR3 spans 15 residues. CDR3 coding DNA: TGTGCCAGCAGGCCCCGGACAGGGGGCTTGGAGACCCAGTACTTC. Protein: CASRPRTGGLETQYF. The whole variable domain, filled in from reference TRBV7-9 and TRBJ2-5, reads DTGVSQNPRHKITKRGQNVTFRCDPISEHNRLYWYRQTLGQGPEFLTYFQNEAQLEKSRLLSDRFSAERPKGSFSTLEIQRTEQGDSAMYLCASRPRTGGLETQYFGPGTRLLVL.

This clone was counted once. This rearrangement joins TRBV5-1 to TRBJ2-1; 7 bases line up with TRBD2. The trim removed 0 bases at V and 4 bases at J, leaving 1 base unmatched. This CDR3 is built from 14 residues. Per germline, CDR1 SGHRS and CDR2 YFSETQ. CDR3: CASSLAGLYNEQFF. The CDR3 DNA is TGCGCCAGCAGCTTGGCGGGACTATACAATGAGCAGTTCTTC.

The J gene is TRBJ1-6, the V gene TRBV28; the D is unclear. The CDR3 runs 12 residues. V was trimmed by 7 bases and J by 12 bases, leaving 13 bases between them. Germline V lookup: CDR1 MDHEN, CDR2 SYDVKM. The DNA of the CDR3 is TGTGCCAGCACTTTGCCAAGAGGACCCCTCCACTTT. Protein: CASTLPRGPLHF.

A remark on this clone: Different DNA sequences within this sample yield the same CDR3. The CDR3 protein is CASTPSAASQETQYF. The CDR3 DNA is TGCGCCAGTACCCCAAGTGCGGCGTCGCAAGAGACCCAGTACTTC. The chain employs TRBV4-1 and TRBJ2-5; D call uncertain. CDR1 is MGHRA and CDR2 is YSYEKL in the germline V gene. The length of the CDR3 is 15 residues. Trimming shortened V by 9 bases and J by 2 bases, and 19 bases separated the two germline ends.

The V gene is TRBV4-3, the J gene TRBJ2-2, with D possibly being TRBD2 (7 bases). The V and J ends lost 1 base and 3 bases respectively, with 12 bases between them. The CDR3 contains 16 residues. Germline V gives CDR1 LGHNA, CDR2 YSLEER. CDR3 residues: CASSQVTGRDTGELFF. The DNA of the CDR3 is TGCGCCAGCAGCCAAGTTACAGGGAGGGACACCGGGGAGCTGTTTTTT.

The V and J genes are TRBV6-1 and TRBJ2-5; the match to TRBD2 covers 8 bases. The CDR3 contains 15 residues. V lost 3 bases and J lost 1; bases outside the gene matches: 4. Germline CDR1 and CDR2: MNHNS and SASEGT. CDR3 bases: TGTGCCAGCAGTGACCAGCGGGGGACCCAAGAGACCCAGTACTTC. It codes for CASSDQRGTQETQYF.

The chain has TRBV18 and TRBJ2-7; TRBD1 aligns across 11 bases. This CDR3 has 13 amino acids. V was pared by 6 bases and J by 5 bases, with 3 bases of the junction left unmatched. Germline CDR1 is KGHSH and CDR2 is LQKENI. Here the CDR3 reads CASSPGQGDEQYF. As DNA, the CDR3 is TGTGCCAGCTCGCCGGGACAGGGGGACGAGCAGTACTTC.

This clone occurred once. Other DNA sequences in this specimen translate into the identical CDR3. The V call is TRBV27, the J call TRBJ1-1; D might be TRBD1 (6 bases). The V end lost 2 bases, the J end lost 0 bases, and 10 bases lay between the germline ends. CDR3 length: 15 amino acids. The V gene's germline CDR1 is MNHEY and CDR2 SMNVEV (reference sequence). For the CDR3, the DNA is TGTGCCAGCAGTTTACGGCAGGGGATGAACACTGAAGCTTTCTTT. Translated: CASSLRQGMNTEAFF.

DNA for the CDR3: TGTGCCAGCAGCCCGACACGGGACTACAATGAGCAGTTCTTC. Its translation: CASSPTRDYNEQFF. The gene calls are TRBV7-2 and TRBJ2-1; tentatively, D is TRBD2 (5 bases). Per the germline V gene, CDR1 is SGHTA and CDR2 is FQGNSA. Trimming left V 5 bases short and J 3 bases short, with 11 bases between. The CDR3 covers 14 residues.

This chain connects TRBV12-5 to TRBJ2-1; 7 bases fit TRBD1. There are 20 residues in the CDR3. Germline-derived CDR1 and CDR2 are LGHNT and FRNRAP. J lost 7 bases, V lost 0 bases, and 21 bases had no gene match. CDR3 sequence (DNA): TGTGCTAGTGGTTTGGTACAGGGGCAGGGAGAGTTCAGGGATTGGAATGAGCAGTTCTTC. Its protein is CASGLVQGQGEFRDWNEQFF.

This clone has a handful of counts. The chain combines TRBV7-3 with TRBJ1-1; D is perhaps TRBD1 (6 bases). The CDR3 extends over 11 amino acids. Between the trimmed V and J ends, which lost 7 bases and 7 bases, there was a span of 10 bases. Germline CDR1 reads SGHTA; CDR2 reads FQGTGA. In DNA form, the CDR3 reads TGTGCCAGCACTTTGGGACATGAAGCTTTCTTT. Its protein is CASTLGHEAFF.

This chain connects TRBV13 to TRBJ2-3; 10 bases fit TRBD2. Germline V lookup: CDR1 PRHDT, CDR2 FYEKMQ (reference sequence). V gave up 0 bases and J gave up 0 bases; unmatched junction bases: 0. The CDR3 has 16 residues. CDR3 in DNA: TGTGCCAGCAGCTTAGGACTAGCGGGGAGCACAGATACGCAGTATTTT. Its translation is CASSLGLAGSTDTQYF.

The V call is TRBV29-1, the J call TRBJ2-1, with D perhaps matching TRBD1 (6 bases). The CDR3 totals 12 residues. The germline V gene encodes CDR1 SQVTM and CDR2 ANQGSEA. Deletions cut 3 bases from V and 5 bases from J, with 8 bases between. CDR3 nucleotides: TGCAGCGTTGAGTGGACAGACAATGAGCAGTTCTTC. Its translation is CSVEWTDNEQFF.

This rearrangement joins TRBV5-1 to TRBJ1-6; the D gene is possibly TRBD1 (6 bases). Germline V gene lookup returns CDR1 SGHRS and CDR2 YFSETQ. Trimming left V 4 bases short and J 8 bases short, with 25 bases between. The CDR3 covers 18 residues. CDR3 sequence reads: CASSGRQGHRARDSPLHF. CDR3 nucleotide sequence: TGCGCCAGCAGCGGCCGCCAAGGACACAGGGCTAGGGATTCACCCCTCCACTTT.

The chain combines TRBV5-1 with TRBJ1-1; maybe TRBD1 (5 bases). V was trimmed by 1 base and J by 10 bases, leaving 20 bases between them. Germline loops: CDR1 SGHRS, CDR2 YFSETQ. The CDR3 has 15 amino acids. The CDR3 DNA reads TGCGCCAGCAGCTTGAATACAGGTGGAACCGGCGGAGCTTTCTTT. As protein: CASSLNTGGTGGAFF.

As regards this clone: A read error may account for a junction end that differs from germline. V usage is TRBV9 and J usage is TRBJ1-2; D is uncertain. The CDR3 has 17 amino acids. The germline CDR1 and CDR2 sequences are SGDLS and YYNGEE. This CDR3 reads CAGSVASGVMERYGYTF. Here the CDR3 DNA reads TGTGCCGGCAGCGTAGCGAGCGGGGTCATGGAGCGCTATGGCTACACCTTC. The full variable domain, in which reference TRBV9 and TRBJ1-2 provide the parts outside the CDR3, is DSGVTQTPKHLITATGQRVTLRCSPRSGDLSVYWYQQSLDQGLQFLIQYYNGEERAKGNILERFSAQQFPDLHSELNLSSLELGDSALYFCAGSVASGVMERYGYTFGSGTRLTVV.

V usage is TRBV7-9 and J usage is TRBJ1-2, with a weak D call TRBD1 (6 bases). In germline, CDR1 is SEHNR, CDR2 FQNEAQ (reference sequence). V was cut by 4 bases and J by 6 bases, with 21 bases left in between. This CDR3 has 16 amino acids. CDR3 protein: CASSSSGTPRQDGYTF. The CDR3 bases are TGTGCCAGCAGCTCATCCGGGACACCAAGGCAAGATGGCTACACCTTC.

This clone appeared a few times. This sequence joins TRBV5-1 and TRBJ2-7; TRBD2 is a possible D gene (5 bases). The CDR3 runs 14 residues. Per the germline V gene, CDR1 is SGHRS and CDR2 is YFSETQ. V was clipped by 4 bases and J by 3 bases, with 14 bases between them. The CDR3, as DNA: TGCGCCAGCAGCCCCCGCCCGGGGTTCTACGAGCAGTACTTC. Translation: CASSPRPGFYEQYF. The variable domain in full, completed from reference TRBV5-1 and TRBJ2-7, reads KAGVTQTPRYLIKTRGQQVTLSCSPISGHRSVSWYQQTPGQGLQFLFEYFSETQRNKGNFPGRFSGRQFSNSRSEMNVSTLELGDSALYLCASSPRPGFYEQYFGPGTRLTVT.

This chain uses TRBV7-2 with TRBJ1-5; 7 bases fit TRBD1. The trim removed 2 bases at V and 6 bases at J, leaving 4 bases unmatched. The CDR3 covers 14 residues. The germline V gene encodes CDR1 SGHTA and CDR2 FQGNSA. The CDR3 sequence: CASSLRQGGQPQHF. The CDR3 bases are TGTGCCAGCAGCTTAAGGCAGGGGGGTCAGCCCCAGCATTTT.

The chain carries TRBV27 and TRBJ1-5, with D maybe TRBD1 (6 bases). V dropped 3 bases and J dropped 9 bases, with 15 bases sitting between them. The germline gives CDR1 MNHEY, CDR2 SMNVEV (reference sequence). The CDR3 loop spans 14 amino acids. This CDR3 reads CASSFQGKGRPQHF. CDR3 nucleotides: TGTGCCAGCAGTTTTCAGGGGAAGGGCCGGCCCCAGCATTTT.

This clone has only one observation. The V call is TRBV29-1, the J call TRBJ2-1; D gene ambiguous. V lost 5 bases and J 5 bases, leaving 7 bases between the germline ends. This CDR3 has 11 residues. Germline assignment: CDR1 SQVTM and CDR2 ANQGSEA. The CDR3 bases are TGCAGCGTTCCCACTAACAATGAGCAGTTCTTC. This sequence encodes CSVPTNNEQFF.

This CDR3 reads CSVLTGGIDTQYF. In nucleotides, the CDR3 is TGCAGCGTTTTGACAGGGGGTATAGATACGCAGTATTTT. The chain combines TRBV29-1 with TRBJ2-3, with TRBD1 matching 9 bases. Losses at the gene ends were 5 bases for V and 5 bases for J; bases not matched to a gene: 5. CDR3 length equals 13 residues. Germline lookup yields CDR1 SQVTM and CDR2 ANQGSEA.

The rearrangement joins TRBV28 to TRBJ1-1; D gene unclear. Between the trimmed V and J ends, which lost 3 bases and 2 bases, there was a span of 10 bases. Looked up from germline, CDR1 is MDHEN and CDR2 is SYDVKM. The CDR3 sequence is 14 residues long. DNA for the CDR3: TGTGCCAGCAGTTTTCCACGGGGAAACACTGAAGCTTTCTTT. Protein product: CASSFPRGNTEAFF.

This chain connects TRBV5-6 to TRBJ2-5, with 11 bases fitting TRBD2. This CDR3 is 15 amino acids long. Per the germline V gene, CDR1 is SGHDT and CDR2 is YYEEEE. Trimming took 2 bases from V and 4 from J; bases not matched to a gene: 4. CDR3 protein: CASSLLAGVTETQYF. Here the CDR3 DNA reads TGTGCCAGCAGCTTACTAGCGGGGGTTACAGAGACCCAGTACTTC.

The chain uses TRBV13 and TRBJ2-7; 8 nucleotides align to TRBD1. The CDR3 sequence is 16 residues long. With 3 bases clipped from V and 2 bases from J, the junction kept 9 bases outside the gene matches. The germline V gene encodes CDR1 PRHDT and CDR2 FYEKMQ (reference sequence). CDR3 DNA sequence: TGTGCCAGCAGCTTCCCCCGGGACAGGAGACCCTACGAGCAGTACTTC. Translation gives CASSFPRDRRPYEQYF.

V and J are TRBV7-2 and TRBJ2-5, with a possible D match to TRBD2 (7 bases). The germline CDR1 and CDR2 sequences are SGHTA and FQGNSA. This CDR3 has 16 amino acids. Trimming left V 1 base short and J 2 bases short, with 14 bases between. The CDR3 is CASSLGWGGGQETQYF. The CDR3 nucleotides are TGTGCCAGCAGCTTAGGTTGGGGAGGGGGTCAAGAGACCCAGTACTTC.